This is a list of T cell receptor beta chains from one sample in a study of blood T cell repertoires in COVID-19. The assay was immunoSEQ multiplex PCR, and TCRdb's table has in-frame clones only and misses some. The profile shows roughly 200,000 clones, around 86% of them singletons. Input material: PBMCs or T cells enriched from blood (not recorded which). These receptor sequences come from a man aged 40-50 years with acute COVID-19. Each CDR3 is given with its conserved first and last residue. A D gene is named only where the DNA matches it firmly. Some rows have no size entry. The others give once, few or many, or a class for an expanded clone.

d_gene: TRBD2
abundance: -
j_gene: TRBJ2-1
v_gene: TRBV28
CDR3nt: TGTGCCAGCAGTTTAGTTTACCCCGGGACTACCAACAATGAGCAGTTCTTC
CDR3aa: CASSLVYPGTTNNEQFF

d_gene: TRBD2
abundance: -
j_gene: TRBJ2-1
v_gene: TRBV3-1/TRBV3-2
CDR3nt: TGTGCCAGCAGCCCCCAATTGATAGCGGGAGGCCGACATGAGCAGTTCTTC
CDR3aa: CASSPQLIAGGRHEQFF

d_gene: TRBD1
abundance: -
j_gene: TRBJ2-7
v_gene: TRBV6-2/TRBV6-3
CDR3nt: TGTGCCAGCAGTTACACCGGACAGGGAGTCAACGAGCAGTACTTC
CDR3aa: CASSYTGQGVNEQYF

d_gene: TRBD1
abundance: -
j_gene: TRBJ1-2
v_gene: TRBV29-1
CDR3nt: TGCAGCGTTCGGGACAGTGTGTTCTATGGCTACACCTTC
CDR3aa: CSVRDSVFYGYTF

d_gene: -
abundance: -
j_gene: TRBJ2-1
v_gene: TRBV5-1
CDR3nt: TGCGCCAGCAGCTTGGTCTCCGGTACCTACAATGAGCAGTTCTTC
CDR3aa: CASSLVSGTYNEQFF

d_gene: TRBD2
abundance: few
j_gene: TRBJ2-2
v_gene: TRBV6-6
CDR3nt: TGTGCCAGCAGTCTTCCTCGGGCTAGCGGGAGTAACACCGGGGAGCTGTTTTTT
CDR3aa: CASSLPRASGSNTGELFF

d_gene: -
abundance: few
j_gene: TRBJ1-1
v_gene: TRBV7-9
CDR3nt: TGTGCCAGCAGCTTAGGGCTAGGGGCGCCCCACACTGAAGCTTTCTTT
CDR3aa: CASSLGLGAPHTEAFF

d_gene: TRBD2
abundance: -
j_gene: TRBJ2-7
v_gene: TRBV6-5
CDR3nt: TGTGCCAGCAGTTCCTCCCACTCGGGGGGGACCTACGAGCAGTACTTC
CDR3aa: CASSSSHSGGTYEQYF

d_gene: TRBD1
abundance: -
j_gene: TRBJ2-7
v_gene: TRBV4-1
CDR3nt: TGCGCCAGCACCCTAAGACAGGGACACTACGAGCAGTACTTC
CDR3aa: CASTLRQGHYEQYF

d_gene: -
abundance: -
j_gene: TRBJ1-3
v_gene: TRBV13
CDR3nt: TGTGCCAGCAGCTTGGGACAAACCACTGGAAACACCATATATTTT
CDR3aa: CASSLGQTTGNTIYF

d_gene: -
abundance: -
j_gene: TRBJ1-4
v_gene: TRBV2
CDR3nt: TGTGCCAGCAGTGAACAGGATCCCGCAACTAATGAAAAACTGTTTTTT
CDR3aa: CASSEQDPATNEKLFF

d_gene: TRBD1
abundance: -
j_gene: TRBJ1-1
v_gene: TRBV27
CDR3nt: TGTGCCAGCAGTAAGCCGGGACAGGGCACTGAAGCTTTCTTT
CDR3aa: CASSKPGQGTEAFF

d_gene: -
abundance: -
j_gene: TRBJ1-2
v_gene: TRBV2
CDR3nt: TGTGCCAGCAGTGGGGCCGGGTACCAGAGGGCGGGTGGCTACACCTTC
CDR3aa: CASSGAGYQRAGGYTF

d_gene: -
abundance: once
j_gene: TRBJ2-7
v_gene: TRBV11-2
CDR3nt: TGTGCCAGCAGCTTAGGAATCTCAGGGCAGTACTTC
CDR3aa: CASSLGISGQYF

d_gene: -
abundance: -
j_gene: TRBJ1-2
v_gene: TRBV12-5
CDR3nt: TGTGCTAGTGGTTTCCTCAGGGAGGGTGGCTACACCTTC
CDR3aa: CASGFLREGGYTF

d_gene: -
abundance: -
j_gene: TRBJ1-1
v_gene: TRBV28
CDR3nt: TGTGCCATCGGGAACACTGAAGCTTTCTTT
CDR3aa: CAIGNTEAFF

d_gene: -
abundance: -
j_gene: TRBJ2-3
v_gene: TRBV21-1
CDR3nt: TGTGCCAGCAGCGCGCAGGGTTACACAGATACGCAGTATTTT
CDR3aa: CASSAQGYTDTQYF

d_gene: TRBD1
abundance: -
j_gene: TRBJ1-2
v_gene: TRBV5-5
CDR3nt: TGTGCCAGCAGCTTGGGGGACAGGGTCTCTGGCTACACCTTC
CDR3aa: CASSLGDRVSGYTF

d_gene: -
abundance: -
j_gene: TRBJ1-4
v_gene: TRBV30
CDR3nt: TGTGCCGTAGGAGGGGTAATAACTAATGAAAAACTGTTTTTT
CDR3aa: CAVGGVITNEKLFF

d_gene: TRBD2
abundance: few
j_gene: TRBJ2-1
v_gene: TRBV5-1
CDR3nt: TGCGCCAGCAGCGACGGACTAGCGGAGCGCAATGAGCAGTTCTTC
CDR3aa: CASSDGLAERNEQFF

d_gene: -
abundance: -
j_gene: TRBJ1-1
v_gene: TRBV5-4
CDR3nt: TGTGCCAGCAGTACTACAGGGACCACTGAAGCTTTCTTT
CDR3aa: CASSTTGTTEAFF

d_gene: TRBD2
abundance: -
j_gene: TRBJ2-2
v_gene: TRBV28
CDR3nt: TGTGCCAGCAAGACTAGCGGGAGGGGGAACACCGGGGAGCTGTTTTTT
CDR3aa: CASKTSGRGNTGELFF

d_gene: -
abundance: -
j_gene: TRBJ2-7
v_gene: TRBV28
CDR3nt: TGTGCCAGCAGAGCCCCGGGACTCGGCTACGAGCAGTACTTC
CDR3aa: CASRAPGLGYEQYF

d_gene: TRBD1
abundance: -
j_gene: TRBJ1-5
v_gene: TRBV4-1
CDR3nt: TGCGCCAGCAGCCAAGGGACAGGGTATAGCAATCAGCCCCAGCATTTT
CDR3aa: CASSQGTGYSNQPQHF

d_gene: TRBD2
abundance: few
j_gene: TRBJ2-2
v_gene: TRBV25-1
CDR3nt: TGTGCCAGCAGTGATGCGGGAGGGGTGAACACCGGGGAGCTGTTTTTT
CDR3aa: CASSDAGGVNTGELFF

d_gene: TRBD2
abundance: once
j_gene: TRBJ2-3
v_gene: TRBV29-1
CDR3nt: TGCAGCGTTGCGCGGGGATCTAGCGGGAGTACAGATACGCAGTATTTT
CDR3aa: CSVARGSSGSTDTQYF

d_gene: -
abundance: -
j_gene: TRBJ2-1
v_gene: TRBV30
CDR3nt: TGTGCCTGGAGCGGAACAGGGATAATTTTTAATGAGCAGTTCTTC
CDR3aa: CAWSGTGIIFNEQFF

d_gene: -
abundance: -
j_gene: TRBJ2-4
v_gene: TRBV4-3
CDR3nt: TGCGCCAGCAGCCAAGATCATTTTGCGGCCGGAGCCAAAAACATTCAGTACTTC
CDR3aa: CASSQDHFAAGAKNIQYF

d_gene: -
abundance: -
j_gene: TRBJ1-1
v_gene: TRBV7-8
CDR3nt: TGTGCCAGCAGCCCGATAATTCAGGGTGAAGCTTTCTTT
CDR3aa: CASSPIIQGEAFF

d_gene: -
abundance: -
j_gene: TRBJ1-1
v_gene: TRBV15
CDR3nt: TGTGCCACCAGCAGGACCCTCTGGCAGGCTAACACTGAAGCTTTCTTT
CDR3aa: CATSRTLWQANTEAFF

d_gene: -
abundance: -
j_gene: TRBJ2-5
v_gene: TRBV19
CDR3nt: -
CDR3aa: CASSSGLAGWETQYF

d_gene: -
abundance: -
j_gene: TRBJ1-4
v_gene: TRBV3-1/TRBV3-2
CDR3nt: TGTGCCAGCAGCCAAGCGACCTTCGGAGGGGACCCCATTAATGAAAAACTGTTTTTT
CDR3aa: CASSQATFGGDPINEKLFF

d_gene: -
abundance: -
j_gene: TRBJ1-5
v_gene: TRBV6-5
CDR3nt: TGTGCCAGCAGTCTCCGGGGGAATCAGCCCCAGCATTTT
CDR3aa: CASSLRGNQPQHF

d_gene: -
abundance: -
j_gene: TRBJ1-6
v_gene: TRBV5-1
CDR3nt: TGCGCCAGCAGCTTGGAGATCGGGAATTCACCCCTCCACTTT
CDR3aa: CASSLEIGNSPLHF

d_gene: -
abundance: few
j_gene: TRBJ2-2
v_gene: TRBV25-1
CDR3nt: TGTGCCAGCAGTGCTCTTTTAGGGGAGCTGTTTTTT
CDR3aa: CASSALLGELFF

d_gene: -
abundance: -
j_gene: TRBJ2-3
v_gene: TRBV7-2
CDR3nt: TGTGCCAGCAGCTTAGTTGGGCAGGGCATGGATACGCAGTATTTT
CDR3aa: CASSLVGQGMDTQYF

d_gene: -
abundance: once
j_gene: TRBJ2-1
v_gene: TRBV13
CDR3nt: TGTGCCAGCAGCTACACCTACAAACCCGGGGATGAGCAGTTCTTC
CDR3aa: CASSYTYKPGDEQFF

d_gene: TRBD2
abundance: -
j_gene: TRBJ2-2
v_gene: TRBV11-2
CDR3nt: TGTGCCAGCAGAGTTAGCGGGTCGAACACCGGGGAGCTGTTTTTT
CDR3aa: CASRVSGSNTGELFF

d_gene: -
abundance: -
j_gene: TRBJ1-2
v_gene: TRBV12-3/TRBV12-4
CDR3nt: TGTGCCAGCAGTCTGAAGGGGAACGGCTACACCTTC
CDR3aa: CASSLKGNGYTF

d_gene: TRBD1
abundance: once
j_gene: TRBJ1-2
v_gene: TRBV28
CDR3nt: TGTGCCAGCACCGGGACAGAGGGGGGCTACACCTTC
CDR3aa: CASTGTEGGYTF

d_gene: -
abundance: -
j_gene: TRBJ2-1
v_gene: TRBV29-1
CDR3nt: TGCAGCGTTCTCGGGAGTAGGTCCAATGAGCAGTTCTTC
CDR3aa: CSVLGSRSNEQFF

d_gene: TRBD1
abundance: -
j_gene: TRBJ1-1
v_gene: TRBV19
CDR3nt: TGTGCCAGTAGGGACAGGGTGCACACTGAAGCTTTCTTT
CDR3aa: CASRDRVHTEAFF

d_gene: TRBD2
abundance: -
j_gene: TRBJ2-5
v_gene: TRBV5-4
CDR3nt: TGTGCCAGCAGCTGGGGGGGGTACCAAGAGACCCAGTACTTC
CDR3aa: CASSWGGYQETQYF

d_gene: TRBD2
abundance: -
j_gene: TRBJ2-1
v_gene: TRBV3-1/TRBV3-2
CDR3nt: TGTGCCAGCAGCCAAGTCGCGGGAGGATTTAATGAGCAGTTCTTC
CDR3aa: CASSQVAGGFNEQFF

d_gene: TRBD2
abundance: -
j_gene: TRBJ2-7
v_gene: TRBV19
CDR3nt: TGTGCCAGTAGTATGACTCGGGGGGCCTACGAGCAGTACTTC
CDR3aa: CASSMTRGAYEQYF

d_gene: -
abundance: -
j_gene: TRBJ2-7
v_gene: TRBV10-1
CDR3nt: TGCGCCAGAACCCCCCGGAGAGCGATCTACGAGCAGTACTTC
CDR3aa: CARTPRRAIYEQYF

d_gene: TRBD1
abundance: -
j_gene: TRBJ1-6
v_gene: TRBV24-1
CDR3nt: TGTGCCACCACCAGACAGGGGTCCCAGTCTACCCTCCACTTT
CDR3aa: CATTRQGSQSTLHF

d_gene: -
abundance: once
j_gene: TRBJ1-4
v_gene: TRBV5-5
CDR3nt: TGTGCCAGCAGCTTGCCCGGGTACAAACTGTTTTTT
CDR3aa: CASSLPGYKLFF

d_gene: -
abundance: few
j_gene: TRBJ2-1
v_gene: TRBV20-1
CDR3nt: TGCAGTGCTAGTAAGCTTCCCCCTAATGAGCAGTTCTTC
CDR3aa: CSASKLPPNEQFF

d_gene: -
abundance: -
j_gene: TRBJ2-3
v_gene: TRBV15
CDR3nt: TGTGCCACCAGCAGAGTTGTGGGAGCGGCAGATACGCAGTATTTT
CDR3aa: CATSRVVGAADTQYF

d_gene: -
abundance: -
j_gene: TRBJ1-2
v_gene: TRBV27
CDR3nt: TGTGCCAGCAGTCCCGTAGACAGCCTGACTAACTATGGCTACACCTTC
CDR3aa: CASSPVDSLTNYGYTF

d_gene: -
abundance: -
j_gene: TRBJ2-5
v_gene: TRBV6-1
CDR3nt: TGTGCCAGCAGGGGAGGGGGTTGGCAAGAGACCCAGTACTTC
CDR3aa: CASRGGGWQETQYF

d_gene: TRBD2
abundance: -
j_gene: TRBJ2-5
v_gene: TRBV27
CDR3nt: TGTGCCAGCAGTCTCGGACTAGCGGGAGTGGGGGAGACCCAGTACTTC
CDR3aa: CASSLGLAGVGETQYF

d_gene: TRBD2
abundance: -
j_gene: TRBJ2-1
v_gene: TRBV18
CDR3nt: TGTGCCAGCTCACCAAGTCTAGCGGGAGGCTACAATGAGCAGTTCTTC
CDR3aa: CASSPSLAGGYNEQFF

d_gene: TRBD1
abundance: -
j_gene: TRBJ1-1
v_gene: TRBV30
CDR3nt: TGTGCCTGCCCCCGGGTCAGGGGGTGGGCTGAAGCTTTCTTT
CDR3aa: CACPRVRGWAEAFF

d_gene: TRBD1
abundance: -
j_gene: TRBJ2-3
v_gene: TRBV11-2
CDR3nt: TGTGCCAGCAGCTTAGAGACAGGGGGTCCACGGTATTTT
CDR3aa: CASSLETGGPRYF

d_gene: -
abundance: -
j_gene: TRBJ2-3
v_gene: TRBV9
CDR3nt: TGTGCCAGCAGCGTTAGCCCGGGTAGCGTTACTAGCACAGATACGCAGTATTTT
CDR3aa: CASSVSPGSVTSTDTQYF

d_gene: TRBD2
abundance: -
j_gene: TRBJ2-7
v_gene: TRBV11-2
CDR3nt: TGTGCCAGCAGCCACGGACTAGCGGGAGAGAACGAGCAGTACTTC
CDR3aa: CASSHGLAGENEQYF

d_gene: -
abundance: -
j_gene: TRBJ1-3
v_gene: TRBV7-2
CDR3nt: TGTGCCAGCAGCCCACAGGTTGCTGGAAACACCATATATTTT
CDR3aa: CASSPQVAGNTIYF